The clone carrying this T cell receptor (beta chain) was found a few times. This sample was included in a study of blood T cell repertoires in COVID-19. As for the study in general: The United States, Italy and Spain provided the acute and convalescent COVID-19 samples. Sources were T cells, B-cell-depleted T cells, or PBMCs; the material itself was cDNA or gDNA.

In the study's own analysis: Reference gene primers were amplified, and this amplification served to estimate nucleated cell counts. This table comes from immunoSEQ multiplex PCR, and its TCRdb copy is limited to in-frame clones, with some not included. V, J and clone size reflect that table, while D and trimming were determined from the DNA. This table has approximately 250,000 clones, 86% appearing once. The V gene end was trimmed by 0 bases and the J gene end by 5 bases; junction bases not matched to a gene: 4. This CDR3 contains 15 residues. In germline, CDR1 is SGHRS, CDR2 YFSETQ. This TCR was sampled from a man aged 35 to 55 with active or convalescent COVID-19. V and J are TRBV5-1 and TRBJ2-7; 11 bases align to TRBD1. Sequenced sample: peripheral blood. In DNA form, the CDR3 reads TGCGCCAGCAGCTTGGAGGGGACAGGGGGTCACGAGCAGTACTTC. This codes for CASSLEGTGGHEQYF. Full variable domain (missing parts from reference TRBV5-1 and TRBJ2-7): KAGVTQTPRYLIKTRGQQVTLSCSPISGHRSVSWYQQTPGQGLQFLFEYFSETQRNKGNFPGRFSGRQFSNSRSEMNVSTLELGDSALYLCASSLEGTGGHEQYFGPGTRLTVT.